This TCR beta chain was recorded in a study of CD8+CD57+ T cells in acquired aplastic anemia. Investigators profiled TCR beta VDJ and CDR3 from genomic DNA template. TCRdb fed the reads into MiXCR, producing one record per CDR3 protein. The repertoire consists of 120,000 or so distinct CDR3 sequences, with about 40% occurring once and the leading ten covering roughly 2.7%. Patients picked for sequencing had shown CD8+CD57+ cell expansion detected by flow cytometry. Untreated patients provided the blood samples, with no therapy given before sampling. The CDR3 loop spans 11 amino acids. Germline CDR1 reads LNHDA; CDR2 reads SQIVND (reference sequence). About this clonotype itself: The junction and the germline gene differ at one end; a read error may be behind it.

The TCR originated in a human donor with aplastic anemia. V is TRBV19 and J is TRBJ2-1; D possibly corresponds to TRBD2 (5 bases). The source material was sorted CD4+, CD8+, or CD8+CD57+ T cells (not recorded which) from PBMCs. CDR3 coding DNA: TGTGCCAGTAGTATTAAAGCGGAGCAGCTCTTC. This encodes CASSIKAEQLF.